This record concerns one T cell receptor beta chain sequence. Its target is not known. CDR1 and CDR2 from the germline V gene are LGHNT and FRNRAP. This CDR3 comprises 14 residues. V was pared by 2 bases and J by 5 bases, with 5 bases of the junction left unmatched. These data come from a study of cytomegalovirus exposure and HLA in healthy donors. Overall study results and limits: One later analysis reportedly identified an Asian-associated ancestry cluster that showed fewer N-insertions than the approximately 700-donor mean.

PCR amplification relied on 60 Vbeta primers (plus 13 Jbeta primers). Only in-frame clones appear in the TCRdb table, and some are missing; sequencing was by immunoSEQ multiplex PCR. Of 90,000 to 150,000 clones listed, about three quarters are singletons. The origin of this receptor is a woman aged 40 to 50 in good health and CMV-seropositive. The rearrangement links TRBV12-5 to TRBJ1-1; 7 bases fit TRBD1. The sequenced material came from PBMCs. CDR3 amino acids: CASGLRAGGTEAFF. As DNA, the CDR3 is TGTGCTAGTGGTTTGCGGGCAGGGGGGACTGAAGCTTTCTTT.